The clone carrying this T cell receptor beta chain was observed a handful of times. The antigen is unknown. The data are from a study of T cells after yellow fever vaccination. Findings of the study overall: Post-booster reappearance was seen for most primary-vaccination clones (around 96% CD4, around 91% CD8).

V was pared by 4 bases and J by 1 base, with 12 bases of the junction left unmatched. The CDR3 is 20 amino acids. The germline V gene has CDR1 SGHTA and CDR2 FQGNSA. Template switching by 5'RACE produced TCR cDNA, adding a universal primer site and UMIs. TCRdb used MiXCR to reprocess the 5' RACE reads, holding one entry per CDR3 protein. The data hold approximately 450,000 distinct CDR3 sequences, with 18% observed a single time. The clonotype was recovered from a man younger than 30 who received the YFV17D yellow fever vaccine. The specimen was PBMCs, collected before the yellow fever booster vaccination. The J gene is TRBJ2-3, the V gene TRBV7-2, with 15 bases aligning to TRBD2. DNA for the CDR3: TGTGCCAGCAGCTCCCCGCCGGGACTAGCGGGGGGCTTTGGCACAGATACGCAGTATTTT. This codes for CASSSPPGLAGGFGTDTQYF.